The rows below give T cell receptor beta chains drawn from one sample of a study of control samples from healthy donors and cancer patients. Profiled with immunoSEQ multiplex PCR; TCRdb holds only in-frame clones, not every one. The repertoire holds about 190,000 clones, with 91% as singletons. Sequenced sample: blood. All receptors come from a young man in good health. Each CDR3 is given with its conserved first and last residue. A D gene is named only where the DNA matches it firmly. Clone sizes are given selectively: once, few, many, or a class where the clone is expanded.

D,J,V,size,CDR3,DNA
NA,TRBJ2-1,TRBV5-1,NA,CASSLEEAWPTEQFF,TGCGCCAGCAGCCTTGAAGAGGCCTGGCCGACTGAGCAGTTCTTC
NA,TRBJ2-2,TRBV12-3/TRBV12-4,NA,CASSRSNGELFF,TGTGCCAGCAGCCGGAGTAACGGGGAGCTGTTTTTT
NA,TRBJ2-3,TRBV10-2,NA,CASRQSFRKDTQYF,TGCGCCAGCAGGCAGTCCTTTAGGAAAGATACGCAGTATTTT
TRBD1,TRBJ1-1,TRBV10-1,NA,CASSRGQDTEAFF,TGCGCCAGCAGCAGGGGGCAGGACACTGAAGCTTTCTTT
TRBD2,TRBJ2-1,TRBV7-2,NA,CASSPPLAGNEQFF,TGTGCCAGCAGCCCCCCACTAGCGGGTAATGAGCAGTTCTTC
TRBD2,TRBJ2-3,TRBV11-3,NA,CASSFRLAGDTDTQYF,TGTGCCAGCAGCTTCCGACTAGCGGGGGACACAGATACGCAGTATTTT
NA,TRBJ1-3,TRBV7-9,NA,CASSLHRADGNTIYF,TGTGCCAGCAGCTTACACAGGGCGGACGGAAACACCATATATTTT
NA,TRBJ2-2,TRBV2,NA,CASIGGANTGELFF,TGTGCCAGCATAGGGGGGGCGAACACCGGGGAGCTGTTTTTT
NA,TRBJ2-3,TRBV12-5,NA,CASGSPAEHADTQYF,TGTGCTAGTGGTTCCCCGGCCGAGCATGCAGATACGCAGTATTTT
NA,TRBJ1-1,TRBV12-3/TRBV12-4,NA,CASSLGGDPEAFF,TGTGCCAGCAGTTTAGGGGGGGACCCTGAAGCTTTCTTT
NA,TRBJ2-7,TRBV11-2,NA,CASSLALLSYEQYF,TGTGCCAGCAGCTTAGCCCTTCTTTCCTACGAGCAGTACTTC
TRBD2,TRBJ2-7,TRBV7-2,NA,CASSTTSKEQYF,TGTGCCAGCAGCACGACTAGCAAGGAGCAGTACTTC
NA,TRBJ1-6,TRBV6-5,once,CASRRGEPYNSPLHF,TGTGCCAGCAGGCGGGGGGAGCCCTATAATTCACCCCTCCACTTT
NA,TRBJ1-5,TRBV7-3,NA,CASGADSNQPQHF,TGTGCCAGCGGGGCAGATAGCAATCAGCCCCAGCATTTT
TRBD1,TRBJ2-2,TRBV30,NA,CATTGTGATGELFF,TGTGCCACAACCGGGACAGGGGCCACCGGGGAGCTGTTTTTT
TRBD2,TRBJ2-7,TRBV30,NA,CAWSGRGGIYEQYF,TGTGCCTGGAGTGGACGGGGGGGTATCTACGAGCAGTACTTC
NA,TRBJ2-1,TRBV24-1,once,CATSDLSSYNEQFF,TGTGCCACCAGTGATTTGAGCTCCTACAATGAGCAGTTCTTC
TRBD1,TRBJ1-6,TRBV10-3,few,CASRGQGTNSPLHF,TGTGCCTCGAGAGGACAGGGCACTAATTCACCCCTCCACTTT
TRBD2,TRBJ2-1,TRBV3-1/TRBV3-2,NA,CASSRTSNEQFF,TGTGCCAGCAGTCGGACTAGTAATGAGCAGTTCTTC